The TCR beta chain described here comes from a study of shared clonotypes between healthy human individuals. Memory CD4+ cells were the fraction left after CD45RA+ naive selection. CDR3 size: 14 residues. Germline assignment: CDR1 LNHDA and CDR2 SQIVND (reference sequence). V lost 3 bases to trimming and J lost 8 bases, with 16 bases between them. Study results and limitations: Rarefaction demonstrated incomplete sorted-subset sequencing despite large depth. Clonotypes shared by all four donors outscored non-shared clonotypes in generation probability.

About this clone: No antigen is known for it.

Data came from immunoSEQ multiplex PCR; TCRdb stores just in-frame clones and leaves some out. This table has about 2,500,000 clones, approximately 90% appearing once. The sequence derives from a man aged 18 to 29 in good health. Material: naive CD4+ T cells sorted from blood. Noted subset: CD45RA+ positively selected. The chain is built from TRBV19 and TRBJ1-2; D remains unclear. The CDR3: CASSMKGTAGGYTF. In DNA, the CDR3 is TGTGCCAGTAGTATGAAGGGTACTGCTGGCGGCTACACCTTC.